Following are 27 T cell receptor beta chains from one sample sequenced in a study of T-cell memory formation after mild COVID-19. TCRdb analysed the 5' RACE reads with MiXCR anew, one entry per CDR3 protein. The table records 400,000 or so distinct CDR3 sequences, 15% to 20% of them present only once. Sequenced material: PBMCs or a T cell subset sorted from them (not recorded which). Receptors were obtained from an adult woman who had mild COVID-19 (a few samples of this study predate the infection). Cell type and time point are not known.

This clonotype occurred a few times. The chain employs TRBV7-9 and TRBJ2-1, with 9 bases identical to TRBD2. The CDR3 runs 19 residues. Germline lookup yields CDR1 SEHNR and CDR2 FQNEAQ (reference sequence). With V trimmed by 6 bases and J by 0 bases, 15 bases remained unmatched. This CDR3 reads CASRSRGLAGQSSYNEQFF. The CDR3 nucleotides read TGTGCCAGCAGATCCCGCGGGCTAGCGGGACAAAGCTCCTACAATGAGCAGTTCTTC.

The J gene is TRBJ2-5, the V gene TRBV24-1; D assignment may be TRBD1 or TRBD2 (6 bases each). The CDR3 runs to 15 residues. The V gene lost 4 bases and the J gene lost 5 bases, with 16 bases spanning the gap. Germline CDR1 is KGHDR and CDR2 is SFDVKD. CDR3 protein: CATSEPARGPETQYF. The CDR3 DNA is TGTGCCACCAGTGAGCCCGCTCGGGGGCCGGAGACCCAGTACTTC.

This clonotype has more than one count but fewer than ten. This sequence joins TRBV6-1 and TRBJ1-6; possibly TRBD1 for D (6 bases). Germline CDR1 reads MNHNS; CDR2 reads SASEGT. The CDR3 runs 14 residues. V gave up 7 bases and J gave up 7 bases, with 14 bases separating them. In DNA, the CDR3 is TGTGCCAGCACCGAACGGGGGCTGAATTCACCCCTCCACTTT. It yields the protein CASTERGLNSPLHF.

CDR3 region: CASSPGSSYGYTF. The CDR3 DNA sequence: TGTGCCAGCAGTCCGGGATCCTCCTATGGCTACACCTTC. The rearrangement joins TRBV7-2 to TRBJ1-2, with D unclear. The germline V and J ends were trimmed by 6 bases and 4 bases, with 12 bases remaining between them. The germline V gene encodes CDR1 SGHTA and CDR2 FQGNSA. This CDR3 region has 13 residues.

The sample holds a few counts of this clonotype. The chain carries TRBV6-5 and TRBJ2-7, with TRBD2 matching over 12 bases. Germline CDR1 and CDR2: MNHEY and SVGAGI. The V and J ends lost 0 bases and 3 bases, in that order; junction bases with no gene match: 3. The CDR3 has 16 residues. The CDR3 spells CASSYSPLAGGYEQYF. CDR3 coding DNA: TGTGCCAGCAGTTACTCGCCACTAGCGGGGGGCTACGAGCAGTACTTC.

The V and J genes are TRBV7-2 and TRBJ2-7; TRBD2 agrees at 8 bases. CDR1 is SGHTA and CDR2 is FQGNSA in the germline V gene. V shed 1 base and J 7 bases; nucleotides not matched to a gene: 9. The CDR3 has 15 residues. For the CDR3, the DNA is TGTGCCAGCAGCTTAGTCGAGCGGGAGTTAGGGGAGCAGTACTTC. Its protein is CASSLVERELGEQYF.

J is TRBJ1-1 and V is TRBV7-9; D might be TRBD1 (5 bases). Germline assignment: CDR1 SEHNR and CDR2 FQNEAQ (reference sequence). This CDR3 region has 12 residues. V was shortened by 3 bases and J by 9 bases, with 11 bases between the two germline ends. Here the CDR3 reads CASSFQGPQAFF. The CDR3 DNA sequence: TGTGCCAGCAGCTTCCAGGGACCACAAGCTTTCTTT.

This chain links TRBV4-3 with TRBJ2-1; tentatively, D is TRBD2 (5 bases). This CDR3 comprises 13 residues. CDR1 is LGHNA, CDR2 YSLEER, per germline. Trimming removed 0 bases from V and 12 bases from J, with 12 bases in between. CDR3: CASSQDGGSLQFF. The CDR3, as DNA: TGCGCCAGCAGCCAAGATGGCGGGTCCTTGCAGTTCTTC.

This clonotype appeared a few times. The chain is built from TRBV6-1 and TRBJ1-2; D is possibly TRBD1 (5 bases). Per the germline V gene, CDR1 is MNHNS and CDR2 is SASEGT. The CDR3 is 14 amino acids. Trimming removed 11 bases at V and 4 bases at J, with 20 bases between. CDR3 coding DNA: TGTGCCGCCAAAGGGAGGGGCGAATTCTATGGCTACACCTTC. As protein: CAAKGRGEFYGYTF.

This clonotype was seen more than once but under ten times. The V and J genes are TRBV13 and TRBJ1-5, with TRBD1 as a possible D gene (6 bases). There are 16 residues in the CDR3. V dropped 5 bases and J dropped 2 bases, with 16 bases sitting between them. The germline gives CDR1 PRHDT, CDR2 FYEKMQ (reference sequence). The CDR3 here is CASSQGGARGNQPQHF. The CDR3 nucleotides are TGTGCCAGCAGCCAAGGGGGGGCTCGGGGCAATCAGCCCCAGCATTTT.

The gene calls are TRBV30 and TRBJ2-2; D is ambiguous. The germline gives CDR1 GTSNPN, CDR2 SVGIG (reference sequence). The CDR3 is 12 amino acids. V shed 3 bases and J shed 8 bases, with 10 bases lying between them. This chain's CDR3 is CAWRAVSGELFF. The CDR3 DNA sequence: TGTGCCTGGAGGGCGGTTTCGGGGGAGCTGTTTTTT. Full variable domain (remainder filled in from reference TRBV30 and TRBJ2-2): SQTIHQWPATLVQPVGSPLSLECTVEGTSNPNLYWYRQAAGRGLQLLFYSVGIGQISSEVPQNLSASRPQDRQFILSSKKLLLSDSGFYLCAWRAVSGELFFGEGSRLTVL.

The gene calls are TRBV12-3 or TRBV12-4 and TRBJ1-2; D possibly corresponds to TRBD1 (5 bases). The CDR3 length is 12 residues. V lost 8 bases to trimming and J lost 5 bases, with 12 bases between them. The CDR3 sequence: CASWGRVYGYTF. The DNA of the CDR3 is TGTGCCAGCTGGGGCAGGGTATATGGCTACACCTTC.

This clonotype was observed a handful of times. The chain combines TRBV6-6 with TRBJ2-7; TRBD1 is a possible D gene (6 bases). Germline-derived CDR1 and CDR2 are MNHNY and SVGAGI (reference sequence). The CDR3 is 13 amino acids. Trimming cost V 6 bases and J 3 bases, with 12 bases left between them. The CDR3 region is CASSHGQYYEQYF. For the CDR3, the DNA is TGTGCCAGCAGCCACGGACAGTACTACGAGCAGTACTTC.

The genes are TRBV4-1 and TRBJ1-2; maybe TRBD1 (5 bases). Trimming left V 5 bases short and J 4 bases short, with 17 bases between. The CDR3 contains 15 residues. Germline CDR1 is MGHRA and CDR2 is YSYEKL. The CDR3 DNA reads as TGCGCCAGCAGCGCAAGCAGGGTCTCAAGCTATGGCTACACCTTC. It translates to CASSASRVSSYGYTF.

This clonotype turned up a few times. The V and J genes are TRBV6-5 and TRBJ2-7; D unresolved. Germline CDR1 reads MNHEY; CDR2 reads SVGAGI. This CDR3 has 13 residues. V was trimmed by 2 bases and J by 3 bases, leaving 8 bases between them. DNA for the CDR3: TGTGCCAGCAGTTACCGCCTTTACTACGAGCAGTACTTC. Protein: CASSYRLYYEQYF.

The V and J genes are TRBV7-9 and TRBJ2-5, with D possibly TRBD2 on 5 matching bases. V lost 1 base and J lost 5, with 14 bases in between. Germline V gene lookup returns CDR1 SEHNR and CDR2 FQNEAQ (reference sequence). CDR3 length: 15 residues. CDR3 DNA: TGTGCCAGCAGCTTAGTCAGCCACGGGGTGGAGACCCAGTACTTC. It specifies CASSLVSHGVETQYF.

V is TRBV6-2 or TRBV6-3 and J is TRBJ2-1; 12 positions agree with TRBD2. Trimming cost V 5 bases and J 9 bases; bases outside gene matches: 14. CDR1 and CDR2 from the germline V gene are MNHEY and SVGEGT. This CDR3 spans 17 amino acids. CDR3 in amino acids: CASSPFLAGGFGSEQFF. For the CDR3, the DNA is TGTGCCAGCAGTCCATTCCTAGCGGGGGGGTTCGGCAGTGAGCAGTTCTTC.

There are a few counts of this clonotype. This may be a read error, as it is one base from a much larger clone. The genes are TRBV7-2 and TRBJ2-1, with D possibly TRBD2 on 5 matching bases. The CDR3 is made up of 12 amino acids. Trimming left V 5 bases short and J 10 bases short, with 12 bases between. Germline CDR1 SGHTA, CDR2 FQGNSA. CDR3 nucleotides: TGTGCCAGCAGCGTCCGGGGTCCGGAGCAGTTCTTC. This translates into CASSVRGPEQFF.

V and J are TRBV5-1 and TRBJ2-6, with D hard to call. The germline gives CDR1 SGHRS, CDR2 YFSETQ. With 0 bases removed from V and 4 bases from J, the gap between germline ends came to 11 bases. The CDR3 consists of 16 residues. Here the CDR3 DNA reads TGCGCCAGCAGCTTGGAGTTCCAGGCGGGGGCCAACGTCCTGACTTTC. Residues: CASSLEFQAGANVLTF.

The chain is built from TRBV7-6 and TRBJ2-3, with a weak D call TRBD2 (5 bases). V shed 0 bases and J shed 2 bases, with 12 bases lying between them. CDR1 is SGHVS, CDR2 FNYEAQ, per germline. The CDR3 is 16 residues long. The CDR3 nucleotides read TGTGCCAGCAGCTTAGCAAGCGGCCAGTCCACAGATACGCAGTATTTT. Encoded protein: CASSLASGQSTDTQYF.

This clonotype was seen only a few times. The CDR3: CASSSSPGTPNTGELFF. The CDR3 coding sequence is TGTGCCAGCAGTTCTTCCCCCGGGACACCGAACACCGGGGAGCTGTTTTTT. This chain uses TRBV11-2 with TRBJ2-2, with a possible D match to TRBD1 (6 bases). The CDR3 totals 17 residues. CDR1 is SGHAT and CDR2 is FQNNGV in the germline V gene. Trimming stripped 6 bases from V and 0 bases from J, with 17 bases between.

A few counts support this clonotype. J is TRBJ2-1 and V is TRBV12-3 or TRBV12-4; TRBD1 agrees at 10 bases. The CDR3 spans 15 residues. The V and J ends lost 6 bases and 3 bases, in that order; junction bases with no gene match: 5. For the CDR3, the DNA is TGTGCCAGCAGGTTCGGGACAGGGGTCTACAATGAGCAGTTCTTC. Residues: CASRFGTGVYNEQFF.

This CDR3 reads CSAASGCAGTGELFF. CDR3 in DNA: TGCAGCGCAGCCTCAGGGTGCGCGGGCACCGGGGAGCTGTTTTTT. The chain links TRBV29-1 to TRBJ2-2; D might be TRBD1 or TRBD2, each matching 5 bases. V lost 7 bases and J lost 4, with 19 bases in between. The CDR3 runs to 15 residues. Germline V gene data show CDR1 as SQVTM and CDR2 as ANQGSEA.

CDR3 residues: CASSLDTSGNTGELFF. DNA of the CDR3: TGTGCCAGCAGCTTAGACACTAGCGGGAACACCGGGGAGCTGTTTTTT. This chain links TRBV11-2 with TRBJ2-2, with 8 bases aligning to TRBD2. This CDR3 is built from 16 residues. Germline trimming cut 0 bases from V and 1 base from J; bases unmatched to any gene: 1. CDR1 is SGHAT, CDR2 FQNNGV, per germline.

This clonotype was seen a few times. The V call is TRBV5-6, the J call TRBJ2-4, with D maybe TRBD1 (6 bases). Germline-derived CDR1 and CDR2 are SGHDT and YYEEEE. This CDR3 comprises 14 residues. V dropped 1 base and J dropped 7 bases, with 12 bases sitting between them. As DNA, the CDR3 is TGTGCCAGCAGCTTGAGGGGGACCTTCAACATTCAGTACTTC. Translating it yields CASSLRGTFNIQYF.

There are many counts of this clonotype. This chain uses TRBV12-3 or TRBV12-4 with TRBJ2-3; D gene unclear. V gave up 7 bases and J gave up 1 base, with 12 bases separating them. The CDR3 is made up of 14 amino acids. The CDR3 DNA is TGTGCCAGCACTCCTCTGGGCGGCACAGATACGCAGTATTTT. Translating it yields CASTPLGGTDTQYF.

This clonotype was counted between two and nine times. This chain uses TRBV7-9 with TRBJ2-3; D remains unclear. V lost 2 bases to trimming and J lost 4 bases, with 4 bases between them. The CDR3 runs 12 residues. Germline V lookup: CDR1 SEHNR, CDR2 FQNEAQ (reference sequence). As DNA, the CDR3 is TGTGCCAGCAGCTTAAAATCAGATACGCAGTATTTT. This gives the protein CASSLKSDTQYF. Based on the CDR3 plus reference TRBV7-9 and TRBJ2-3, the full variable domain is DTGVSQNPRHKITKRGQNVTFRCDPISEHNRLYWYRQTLGQGPEFLTYFQNEAQLEKSRLLSDRFSAERPKGSFSTLEIQRTEQGDSAMYLCASSLKSDTQYFGPGTRLTVL.